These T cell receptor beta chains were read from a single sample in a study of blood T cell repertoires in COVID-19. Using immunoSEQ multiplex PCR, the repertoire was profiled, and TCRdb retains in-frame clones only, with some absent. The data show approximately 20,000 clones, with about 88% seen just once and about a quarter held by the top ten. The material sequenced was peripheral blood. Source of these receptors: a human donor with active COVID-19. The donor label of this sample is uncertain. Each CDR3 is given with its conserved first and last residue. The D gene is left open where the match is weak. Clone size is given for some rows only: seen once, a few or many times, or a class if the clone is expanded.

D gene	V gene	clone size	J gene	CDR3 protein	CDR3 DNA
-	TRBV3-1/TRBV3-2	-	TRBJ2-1	CASSQGRAPKGKLF	TGTGCCAGCAGCCAAGGGCGGGCGCCGAAGGGAAAGCTCTTC
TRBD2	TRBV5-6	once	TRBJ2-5	CASSFDQAGGLETQYF	TGTGCCAGCAGCTTCGATCAAGCGGGAGGACTGGAGACCCAGTACTTC
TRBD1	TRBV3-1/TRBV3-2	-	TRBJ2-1	CASSQWQGALNEQFF	TGTGCCAGCAGCCAATGGCAGGGGGCCCTCAATGAGCAGTTCTTC
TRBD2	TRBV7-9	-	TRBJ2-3	CASSLASGGADTQYF	TGTGCCAGCAGCCTTGCTAGCGGGGGGGCAGATACGCAGTATTTT
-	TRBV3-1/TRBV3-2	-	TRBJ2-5	CASSYGQYQETQYF	TGTGCCAGCAGCTACGGACAATACCAAGAGACCCAGTACTTC
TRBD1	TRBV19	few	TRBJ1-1	CASSIVHNRGQGGTEAFF	TGTGCCAGTAGTATAGTTCATAACCGGGGACAGGGGGGCACTGAAGCTTTCTTT
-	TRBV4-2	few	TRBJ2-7	CASSQVADEQYF	TGTGCCAGCAGCCAGGTAGCCGACGAGCAGTACTTC
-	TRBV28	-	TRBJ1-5	CASSLVAQGEGESNQPQHF	TGTGCCAGCAGTTTAGTGGCACAGGGAGAAGGAGAAAGCAATCAGCCCCAGCATTTT
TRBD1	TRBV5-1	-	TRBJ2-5	CASSLAGTEIETQYF	TGCGCCAGCAGCTTGGCCGGGACAGAAATAGAGACCCAGTACTTC
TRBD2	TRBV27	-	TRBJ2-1	CASTPRTPGGNEQFF	TGTGCCAGCACTCCACGGACCCCGGGGGGCAATGAGCAGTTCTTC
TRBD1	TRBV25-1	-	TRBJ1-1	CASSEPGTGGTEAFF	TGTGCCAGCAGTGAACCGGGGACAGGGGGCACTGAAGCTTTCTTT
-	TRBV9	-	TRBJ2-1	CASSGTLAISSYNEQFF	TGTGCCAGCAGCGGAACGCTAGCGATCAGCTCCTACAATGAGCAGTTCTTC
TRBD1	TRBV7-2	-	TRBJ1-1	CASSLVGTDGKAFF	TGTGCCAGCAGCTTAGTTGGGACAGACGGGAAAGCTTTCTTT
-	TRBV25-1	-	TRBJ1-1	CASMETGWSTEAFF	TGTGCCAGCATGGAAACCGGCTGGAGCACTGAAGCTTTCTTT
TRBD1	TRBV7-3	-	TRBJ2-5	CASSLNRGRGETQYF	TGTGCCAGCAGCTTAAATAGGGGGCGCGGGGAGACCCAGTACTTC
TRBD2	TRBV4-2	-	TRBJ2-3	CASSPRLAGGSTDTQYF	TGTGCCAGCAGCCCACGACTAGCGGGGGGTAGCACAGATACGCAGTATTTT
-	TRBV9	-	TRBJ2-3	CASSVGGSSSTDTQYF	TGTGCCAGCAGCGTAGGCGGCTCGTCTAGCACAGATACGCAGTATTTT
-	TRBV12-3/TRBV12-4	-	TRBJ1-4	CASSPREKLFF	TGTGCCAGCAGCCCCCGGGAAAAACTGTTTTTT
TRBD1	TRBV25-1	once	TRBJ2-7	CASSAQGAVYEQYF	TGTGCCAGCAGTGCCCAGGGGGCCGTCTACGAGCAGTACTTC
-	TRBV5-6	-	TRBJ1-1	CASSLALITGGLGTEAFF	TGTGCCAGCAGCTTGGCCCTAATAACAGGCGGCTTGGGCACTGAAGCTTTCTTT
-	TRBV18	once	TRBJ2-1	CASSGVASSNEQFF	TGTGCCAGCTCAGGGGTAGCGTCCAGCAATGAGCAGTTCTTC
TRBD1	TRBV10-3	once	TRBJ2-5	CAISEGRTGQETQYF	TGTGCCATCAGTGAGGGTAGGACAGGGCAAGAGACCCAGTACTTC
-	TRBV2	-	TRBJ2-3	CATRARTDPNTDTQYF	TGTGCCACCAGGGCTCGGACAGACCCTAACACAGATACGCAGTATTTT
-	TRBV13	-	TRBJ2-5	CASSLRTREETQYF	TGTGCCAGCAGCTTACGGACAAGGGAAGAGACCCAGTACTTC
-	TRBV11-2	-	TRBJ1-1	CASSLDPGRERGTEAFF	TGTGCCAGCAGCTTAGATCCTGGGAGGGAAAGGGGTACTGAAGCTTTCTTT
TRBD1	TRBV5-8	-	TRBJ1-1	CASSWDRGMNTEAFF	TGTGCCAGCAGCTGGGACAGGGGGATGAACACTGAAGCTTTCTTT
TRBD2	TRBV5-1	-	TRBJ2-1	CASSLRTSGVHEQFF	TGCGCCAGCAGCCTACGGACTAGCGGCGTCCATGAGCAGTTCTTC
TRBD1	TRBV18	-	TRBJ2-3	CASSPLDRGKYTDTQYF	TGTGCCAGCTCACCTTTGGACAGGGGTAAATACACAGATACGCAGTATTTT
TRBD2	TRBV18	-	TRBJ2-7	CASSPPRGGRVAYEQYF	TGTGCCAGCTCACCCCCCCGTGGCGGGAGAGTAGCCTACGAGCAGTACTTC
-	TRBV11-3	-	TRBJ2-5	CASSLISPETQYF	TGTGCCAGCAGCTTAATCTCTCCAGAGACCCAGTACTTC
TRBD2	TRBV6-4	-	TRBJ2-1	CARLAGGPPSEQFF	TGTGCCAGGCTAGCGGGAGGGCCGCCAAGTGAGCAGTTCTTC
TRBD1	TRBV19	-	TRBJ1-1	CASSIPRGLVTEAFF	TGTGCCAGTAGTATCCCCAGGGGGCTAGTCACTGAAGCTTTCTTT
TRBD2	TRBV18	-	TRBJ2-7	CASSHSSGRSLGYEQYF	TGTGCCAGCTCTCACTCTAGCGGGAGAAGTTTGGGTTACGAGCAGTACTTC